This TCR beta chain derives from a study of T cell repertoires in cytomegalovirus infection. The CDR3 is 12 residues long. Between the trimmed V and J ends, which lost 0 bases and 5 bases, there was a span of 5 bases. The germline CDR1 and CDR2 sequences are WSHSY and SAAADI. On this clonotype itself: What it binds is unknown.

Study-wide points: Totalled public TCR beta family frequency picked out people who carried CMV plus the relevant HLA. HLA-C-restricted CMV-specific TCR beta clonotypes prevailed in the ex vivo response.

TCRdb passed the reads through MiXCR, listing each CDR3 protein once. The data contain roughly 200,000 distinct CDR3 sequences, roughly 17% of them singletons. The sequence came from a human donor in good health (CMV status not recorded). Some clones in this sample may be carry-over from other donors' samples. The chain is built from TRBV10-2 and TRBJ2-7; D is unclear. The sample consisted of CD8+ T cells from PBMCs. Written as DNA, the CDR3 is TGCGCCAGCAGTGAGTCAGGGAACGAGCAGTACTTC. Its translation is CASSESGNEQYF.